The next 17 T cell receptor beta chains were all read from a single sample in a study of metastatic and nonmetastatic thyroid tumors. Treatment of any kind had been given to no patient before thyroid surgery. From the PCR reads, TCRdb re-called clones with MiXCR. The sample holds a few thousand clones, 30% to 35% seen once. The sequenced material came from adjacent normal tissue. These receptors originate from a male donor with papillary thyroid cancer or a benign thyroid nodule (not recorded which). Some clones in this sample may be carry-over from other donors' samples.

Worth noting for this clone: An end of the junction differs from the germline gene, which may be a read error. CDR3 sequence (DNA): TGTGCCAGCAGTGGGGAGAGCCAAGAGAAGGTCTTC. The encoded protein is CASSGESQEKVF. This chain uses TRBV2 with TRBJ2-1, with D possibly TRBD2 on 5 matching bases. The CDR3 runs 12 residues. From germline, CDR1 is SNHLY and CDR2 FYNNEI. Together with reference TRBV2 and TRBJ2-1, the CDR3 gives the full variable domain: EPEVTQTPSHQVTQMGQEVILRCVPISNHLYFYWYRQILGQKVEFLVSFYNNEISEKSEIFDDQFSVERPDGSNFTLKIRSTKLEDSAMYFCASSGESQEKVFGPGTRLTVL.

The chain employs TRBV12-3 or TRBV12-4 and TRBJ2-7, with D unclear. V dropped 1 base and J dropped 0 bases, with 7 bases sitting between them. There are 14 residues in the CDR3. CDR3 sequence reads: CASSLDQLSYEQYF. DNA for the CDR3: TGTGCCAGCAGTTTAGATCAGCTCTCCTACGAGCAGTACTTC.

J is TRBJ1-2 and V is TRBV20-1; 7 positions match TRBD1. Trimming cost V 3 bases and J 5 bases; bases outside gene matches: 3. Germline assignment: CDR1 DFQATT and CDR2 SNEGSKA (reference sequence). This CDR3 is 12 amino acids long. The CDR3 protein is CSARWGQYGYTF. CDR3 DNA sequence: TGCAGTGCTAGGTGGGGACAGTATGGCTACACCTTC.

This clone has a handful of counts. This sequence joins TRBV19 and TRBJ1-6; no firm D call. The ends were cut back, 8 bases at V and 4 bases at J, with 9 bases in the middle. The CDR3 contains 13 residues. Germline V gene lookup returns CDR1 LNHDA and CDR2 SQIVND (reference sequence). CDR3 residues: CASSYGYNSPLHF. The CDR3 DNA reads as TGTGCCAGTTCCTACGGGTATAATTCACCCCTCCACTTT.

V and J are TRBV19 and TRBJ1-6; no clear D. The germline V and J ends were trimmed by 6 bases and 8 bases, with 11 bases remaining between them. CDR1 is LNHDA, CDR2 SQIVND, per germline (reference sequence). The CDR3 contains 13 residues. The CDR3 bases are TGTGCCAGTAGGAGGCACGGGGATTCACCCCTCCACTTT. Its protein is CASRRHGDSPLHF. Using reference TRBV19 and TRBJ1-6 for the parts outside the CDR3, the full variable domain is DGGITQSPKYLFRKEGQNVTLSCEQNLNHDAMYWYRQDPGQGLRLIYYSQIVNDFQKGDIAEGYSVSREKKESFPLTVTSAQKNPTAFYLCASRRHGDSPLHFGNGTRLTVT.

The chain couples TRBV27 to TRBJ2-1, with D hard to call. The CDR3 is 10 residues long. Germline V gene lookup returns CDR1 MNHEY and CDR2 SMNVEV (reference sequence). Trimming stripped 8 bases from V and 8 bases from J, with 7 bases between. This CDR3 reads CASGFYEQFF. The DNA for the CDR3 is TGTGCCAGCGGATTCTATGAGCAGTTCTTC.

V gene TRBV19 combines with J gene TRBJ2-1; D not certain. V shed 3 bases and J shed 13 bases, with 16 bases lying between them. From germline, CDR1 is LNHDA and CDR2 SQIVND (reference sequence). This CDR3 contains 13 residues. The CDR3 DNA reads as TGTGCCAGTAGTATGGGTCGACATGGAGATCAGTTCTTC. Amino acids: CASSMGRHGDQFF.

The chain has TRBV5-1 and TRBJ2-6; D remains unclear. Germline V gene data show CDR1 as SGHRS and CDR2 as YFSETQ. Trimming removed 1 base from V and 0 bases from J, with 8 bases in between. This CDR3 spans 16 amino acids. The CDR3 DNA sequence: TGCGCCAGCAGCTTGAGAACCTCCTCTGGGGCCAACGTCCTGACTTTC. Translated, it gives CASSLRTSSGANVLTF.

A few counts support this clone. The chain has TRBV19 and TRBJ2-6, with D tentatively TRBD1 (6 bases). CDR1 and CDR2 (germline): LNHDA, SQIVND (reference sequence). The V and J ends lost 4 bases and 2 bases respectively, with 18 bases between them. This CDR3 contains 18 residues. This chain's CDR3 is CASSTRQVLLAGANVLTF. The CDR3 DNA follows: TGTGCCAGTAGTACTCGACAGGTCCTATTGGCTGGGGCCAACGTCCTGACTTTC.

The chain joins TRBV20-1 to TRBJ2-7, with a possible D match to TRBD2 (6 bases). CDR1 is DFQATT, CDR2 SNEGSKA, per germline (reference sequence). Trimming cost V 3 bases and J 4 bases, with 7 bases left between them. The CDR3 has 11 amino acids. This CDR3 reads CSASGSYEQYF. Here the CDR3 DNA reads TGCAGTGCTAGCGGGAGTTACGAGCAGTACTTC.

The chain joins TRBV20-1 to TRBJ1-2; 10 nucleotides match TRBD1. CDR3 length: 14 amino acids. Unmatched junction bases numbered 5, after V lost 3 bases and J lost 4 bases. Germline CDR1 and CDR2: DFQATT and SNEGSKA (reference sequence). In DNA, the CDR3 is TGCAGTGCTAGCGACAGGGGGCGTATCTATGGCTACACCTTC. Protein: CSASDRGRIYGYTF.

In DNA form, the CDR3 reads TGTGCCAGCAGCTTAGTGGGAAGTCTAGCGGGAGGAACCTACGAGCAGTACTTC. Amino acid sequence: CASSLVGSLAGGTYEQYF. The chain combines TRBV7-8 with TRBJ2-7; the match to TRBD2 covers 11 bases. The J segment lost 2 bases and the V segment lost 1 base, leaving 10 bases of the junction unmatched. The CDR3 totals 18 residues. Germline V gene data show CDR1 as SGHVS and CDR2 as FQNEAQ.

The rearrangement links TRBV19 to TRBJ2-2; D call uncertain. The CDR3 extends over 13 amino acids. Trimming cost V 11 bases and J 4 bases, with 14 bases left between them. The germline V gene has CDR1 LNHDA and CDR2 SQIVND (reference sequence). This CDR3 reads CALTSGRTGELFF. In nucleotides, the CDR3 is TGTGCCCTCACATCAGGTCGCACCGGGGAGCTGTTTTTT.

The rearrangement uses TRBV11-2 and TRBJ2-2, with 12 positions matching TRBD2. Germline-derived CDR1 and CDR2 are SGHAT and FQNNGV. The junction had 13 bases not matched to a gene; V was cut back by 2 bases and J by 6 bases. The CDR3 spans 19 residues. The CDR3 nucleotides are TGTGCCAGCAGCTTATACCCGACTAGCGGGAGTTCTGGTTCCGGGGAGCTGTTTTTT. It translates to CASSLYPTSGSSGSGELFF. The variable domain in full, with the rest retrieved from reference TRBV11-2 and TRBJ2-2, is EAGVAQSPRYKIIEKRQSVAFWCNPISGHATLYWYQQILGQGPKLLIQFQNNGVVDDSQLPKDRFSAERLKGVDSTLKIQPAKLEDSAVYLCASSLYPTSGSSGSGELFFGEGSRLTVL.

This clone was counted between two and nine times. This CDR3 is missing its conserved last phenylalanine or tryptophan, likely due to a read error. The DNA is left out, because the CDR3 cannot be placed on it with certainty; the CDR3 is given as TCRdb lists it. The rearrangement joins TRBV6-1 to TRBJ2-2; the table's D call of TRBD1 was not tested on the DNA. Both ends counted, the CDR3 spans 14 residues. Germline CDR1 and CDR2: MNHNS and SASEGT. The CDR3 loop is CASNRDPNTGEMFL.

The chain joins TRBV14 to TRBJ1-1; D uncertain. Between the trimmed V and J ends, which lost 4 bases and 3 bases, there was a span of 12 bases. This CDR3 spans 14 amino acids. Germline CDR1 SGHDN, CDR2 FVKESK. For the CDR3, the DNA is TGTGCCAGCAGCCCTACCCGGGGTGACACTGAAGCTTTCTTT. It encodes CASSPTRGDTEAFF.

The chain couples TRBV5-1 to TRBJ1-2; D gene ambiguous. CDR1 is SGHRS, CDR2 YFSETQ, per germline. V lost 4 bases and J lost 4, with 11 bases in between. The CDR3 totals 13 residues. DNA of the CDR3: TGCGCCAGCAGCCCGTATCGCACCTATGGCTACACCTTC. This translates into CASSPYRTYGYTF.